The 11 T cell receptor beta chains in this list originate from one sample, sequenced in a study of cytomegalovirus exposure and HLA in healthy donors. TCRdb keeps only in-frame clones here, not all; method: immunoSEQ multiplex PCR. This sample yields fewer than 200,000 clones, of which 96% are seen a single time; more than 0.7% belongs to the top ten. Input material: PBMCs. The receptors derive from a young woman in good health and CMV-seronegative.

The V call is TRBV15, the J call TRBJ2-3, with D possibly being TRBD2 (9 bases). V lost 5 bases and J lost 7, with 16 bases in between. Germline loops: CDR1 LNHNV, CDR2 YYDKDF (reference sequence). The CDR3 totals 14 residues. The DNA for the CDR3 is TGTGCCACCAGCCAGGGGGCTAGCGGGAATACGCAGTATTTT. Translating gives CATSQGASGNTQYF. Using reference TRBV15 and TRBJ2-3 for the parts outside the CDR3, the full variable domain is DAMVIQNPRYQVTQFGKPVTLSCSQTLNHNVMYWYQQKSSQAPKLLFHYYDKDFNNEADTPDNFQSRRPNTSFCFLDIRSPGLGDTAMYLCATSQGASGNTQYFGPGTRLTVL.

The chain employs TRBV25-1 and TRBJ1-6; no reliable D call. With 3 bases removed from V and 10 bases from J, the gap between germline ends came to 13 bases. This CDR3 is built from 14 residues. Germline CDR1 is MGHDK and CDR2 is SYGVNS. The CDR3 region is CASSDESEVSPLHF. CDR3 nucleotide sequence: TGTGCCAGCAGTGATGAATCAGAGGTCTCACCCCTCCACTTT.

The chain combines TRBV7-2 with TRBJ1-5; D is undetermined. Looked up from germline, CDR1 is SGHTA and CDR2 is FQGNSA. Trimming cost V 6 bases and J 1 base, with 13 bases left between them. This CDR3 has 15 amino acids. CDR3 sequence (DNA): TGTGCCAGCAGTTTTCGGGCGGGGAGCAATCAGCCCCAGCATTTT. It specifies CASSFRAGSNQPQHF.

The chain joins TRBV6-5 to TRBJ1-1; TRBD1 matches at 8 bases. The CDR3 is 15 residues long. Germline CDR1 reads MNHEY; CDR2 reads SVGAGI. Losses at the gene ends were 4 bases for V and 1 base for J; bases not matched to a gene: 5. CDR3 region: CASSLQGTGNTEAFF. CDR3 nucleotides: TGTGCCAGCAGTTTACAGGGGACAGGGAACACTGAAGCTTTCTTT.

The V and J genes are TRBV5-1 and TRBJ1-4, with TRBD1 identical over 7 bases. CDR3 length equals 13 residues. V was pared by 1 base and J by 12 bases, with 6 bases of the junction left unmatched. Looked up from germline, CDR1 is SGHRS and CDR2 is YFSETQ. CDR3 in DNA: TGCGCCAGCAGCTTGCTGGTAGGGGGCGAACTGTTTTTT. As protein: CASSLLVGGELFF. Looking up the rest from reference TRBV5-1 and TRBJ1-4 gives the full variable domain: KAGVTQTPRYLIKTRGQQVTLSCSPISGHRSVSWYQQTPGQGLQFLFEYFSETQRNKGNFPGRFSGRQFSNSRSEMNVSTLELGDSALYLCASSLLVGGELFFGSGTQLSVL.

V gene TRBV11-1 combines with J gene TRBJ2-2; 9 bases fit TRBD2. CDR3 length equals 15 residues. CDR1 SGHAT and CDR2 FQDESV come from the germline V gene (reference sequence). V shed 5 bases and J 6 bases; nucleotides not matched to a gene: 7. CDR3 coding DNA: TGTGCCAGCAGCCTCGTCGGCGGGGGGGCCGGGGAGCTGTTTTTT. Residues: CASSLVGGGAGELFF.

The V and J genes are TRBV20-1 and TRBJ2-4; D uncertain. The CDR3 length is 11 residues. The germline gives CDR1 DFQATT, CDR2 SNEGSKA (reference sequence). Trimming cost V 6 bases and J 8 bases, with 11 bases left between them. CDR3 sequence: CSALFMDIQYF. CDR3 nucleotides: TGCAGTGCACTGTTCATGGACATTCAGTACTTC.

This chain joins TRBV6-1 and TRBJ1-6, with 10 bases lining up with TRBD1. Germline CDR1 and CDR2: MNHNS and SASEGT. The CDR3 consists of 15 residues. Trimming at V came to 6 bases and at J to 10 bases, leaving 9 bases not matched to a gene. The CDR3 region has the DNA TGTGCCAGCAGATCCGGACAGGGGGTTGACTCACCCCTCCACTTT. Encoded protein: CASRSGQGVDSPLHF.

The genes are TRBV25-1 and TRBJ2-1; D unclear. CDR1 is MGHDK and CDR2 is SYGVNS in the germline V gene. CDR3 size: 13 residues. Trimming cost V 6 bases and J 3 bases, with 9 bases left between them. DNA for the CDR3: TGTGCCAGCAGGCTAGACCTCTACAATGAGCAGTTCTTC. Its translation is CASRLDLYNEQFF.

The chain links TRBV9 to TRBJ1-4; 10 nucleotides line up with TRBD1. Germline CDR1 SGDLS, CDR2 YYNGEE. The CDR3 totals 15 residues. Trimming cost V 3 bases and J 8 bases; bases outside gene matches: 7. The CDR3 DNA reads as TGTGCCAGCAGCGCCCCGACAGGGGGCCGAGAAAAACTGTTTTTT. This gives the protein CASSAPTGGREKLFF.

The gene calls are TRBV27 and TRBJ2-7, with D possibly TRBD2 on 6 matching bases. V lost 0 bases to trimming and J lost 6 bases, with 21 bases between them. The CDR3 spans 17 residues. Germline loops: CDR1 MNHEY, CDR2 SMNVEV (reference sequence). The CDR3: CASSLSPGGNLGLEQYF. In DNA form, the CDR3 reads TGTGCCAGCAGTTTATCCCCTGGAGGGAACCTGGGCCTCGAGCAGTACTTC.